The T cell receptor (beta chain) under discussion was sequenced for a study of blood T cell repertoires in COVID-19. Notes on this clone: The sample contains more than one DNA sequence encoding this CDR3.

CDR1 is LNHNV and CDR2 is YYDKDF in the germline V gene (reference sequence). V was cut by 0 bases and J by 5 bases, with 11 bases left in between. The CDR3 length is 16 residues. Libraries were prepared by immunoSEQ multiplex PCR; TCRdb keeps only in-frame clonotypes and omits some of them. In the table there are about 160,000 clones, approximately 90% of which are singletons. Sequencing input: peripheral blood. The V and J genes are TRBV15 and TRBJ1-6; weak D call: TRBD1 (6 bases). This TCR was recovered from an older woman who had recovered from COVID-19. CDR3 sequence: CATSRDGRGNNSPLHF. The CDR3 DNA reads TGTGCCACCAGCAGAGACGGCAGGGGAAATAATTCACCCCTCCACTTT.